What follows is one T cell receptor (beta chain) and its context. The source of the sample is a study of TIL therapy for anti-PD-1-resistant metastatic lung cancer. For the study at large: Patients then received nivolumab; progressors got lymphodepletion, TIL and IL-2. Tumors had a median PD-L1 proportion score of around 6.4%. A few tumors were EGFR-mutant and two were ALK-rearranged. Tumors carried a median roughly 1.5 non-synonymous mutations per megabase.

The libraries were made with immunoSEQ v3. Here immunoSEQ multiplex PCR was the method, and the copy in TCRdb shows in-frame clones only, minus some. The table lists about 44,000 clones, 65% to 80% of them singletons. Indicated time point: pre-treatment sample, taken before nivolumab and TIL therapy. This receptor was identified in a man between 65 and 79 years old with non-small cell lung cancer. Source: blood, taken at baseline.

This chain's CDR3 is CASSYSSGQSNEQYF. The CDR3, as DNA: TGTGCCAGCAGTTACTCCTCGGGACAGTCGAACGAGCAGTACTTC. The V call is TRBV6-6, the J call TRBJ2-7, with TRBD1 matching 7 bases. The CDR3 extends over 15 amino acids. The V gene end was trimmed by 0 bases and the J gene end by 5 bases; junction bases not matched to a gene: 7. The germline V gene encodes CDR1 MNHNY and CDR2 SVGAGI (reference sequence).